This T cell receptor (beta chain) was captured by sequencing in a study of blood T cell repertoires in COVID-19 (TCRdb year 2020). Looking at the study overall: Collaborator samples came from the United States, Italy and Spain and covered acute and convalescent phases of COVID-19. The repertoires were made available in a free public database intended to serve as a resource for research on the immune response to SARS-CoV-2. Sample metadata almost always included a de-identified subject ID, COVID-19 status, age in years and sex. The material from the prospective study consisted of cDNA or gDNA derived from T cells, B-cell-depleted T cells, or PBMCs. The samples were drawn from two sources: the first 160 participants of the ongoing ImmuneRACE study, and 950 to 1,500 subjects contributed by 6 global collaborators. HLA class I and class II types, where available, came from metadata supplied by the sample provider rather than from assay-based typing. Subjects who had been exposed to COVID-19, were actively infected with it, or had recovered from it provided the deeply sampled blood TCRbeta repertoires that made up the dataset. General findings and caveats noted by the study authors: Clinical and demographic metadata were provided uncurated, with the amount varying by source and participant.

TCRbeta CDR3 regions were amplified from genomic DNA by means of the immunoSEQ Assay, a bias-controlled multiplex PCR. In the original analysis: The number of nucleated cells in each sample was estimated by amplification of reference gene primers within the assay. Sequence reads were collapsed and filtered to measure the absolute abundance of every unique TCRbeta CDR3 rearrangement. For each sample, productive Simpson clonality was calculated as the square root of Simpson's diversity index across productive rearrangements. Sourced from immuneACCESS, this table was stored by TCRdb with only in-frame sequences that have V and J called. A share of the clones is absent; for the studies checked, an unresolved V gene accounts for under half, and the remainder has no known explanation. Clonal size and the V and J genes are those of that table, whereas D and trimming came from the DNA. The sample has over 75,000 clones on record, around 88% of them singletons. Jointly, the top ten make up around 2% of the sample.

Trimming takes 4 bases off V and 3 bases off J; junction bases not matched to a gene: 7. The germline V gene (reference sequence) sets CDR1 to SGHKS and CDR2 to YYEKEE. The CDR3 has 15 amino acids, counting the end cysteine and phenylalanine. The read is trimmed to its CDR3 DNA, 45 bases read in frame from base 1. About this clone itself: It has no known antigen specificity. Base qualities are not at hand, and no much larger clone is one base apart.

One collaborating source in Seattle enrolled patients while the patients were actively infected and followed the patients over time throughout the course of disease. Each collaborating institution followed its own protocols to collect whole blood in K2EDTA tubes. For TCRbeta analysis, collaborator samples were shipped as frozen whole blood, as isolated PBMCs, or as DNA extracted from either sample type. The V and J genes are TRBV5-5 and TRBJ1-3, with 7 bases aligning to TRBD1. The TCR originated in a man aged 45-65 years with COVID-19, enrolled during active disease. Sequencing was carried out using peripheral blood. The DNA sequence is as follows: TGTGCCAGCAGCCGGGACAGCCACCTTGGAAACACCATATATTTT. The encoded protein is CASSRDSHLGNTIYF.